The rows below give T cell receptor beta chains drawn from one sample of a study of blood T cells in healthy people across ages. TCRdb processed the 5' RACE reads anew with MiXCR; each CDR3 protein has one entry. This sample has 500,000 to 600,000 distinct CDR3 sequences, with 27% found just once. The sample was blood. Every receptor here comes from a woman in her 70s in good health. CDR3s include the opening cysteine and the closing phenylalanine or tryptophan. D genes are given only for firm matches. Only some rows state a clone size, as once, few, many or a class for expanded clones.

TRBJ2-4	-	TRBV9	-	TGTGCCAGCAGCTCAAGCCCGAGCCAAGACATTCAGTACTTC	CASSSSPSQDIQYF
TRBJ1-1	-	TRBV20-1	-	TGCAGTGCTAGAGTGACAGTCCTTGAAGCTTTCTTT	CSARVTVLEAFF
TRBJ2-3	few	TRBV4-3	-	TGCGCCAGCAGCCAAGAGTGGGGCCCGGATACGCAGTATTTT	CASSQEWGPDTQYF
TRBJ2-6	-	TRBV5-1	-	TGCGCCAGCAGCTTGGGACCGGAATCTGGGGCCAACGTCCTGACTTTC	CASSLGPESGANVLTF
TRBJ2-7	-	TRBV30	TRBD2	TGTGCCTGGAGAGTTGCGGGGGGAACCTACGAGCAGTACTTC	CAWRVAGGTYEQYF
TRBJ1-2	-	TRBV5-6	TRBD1	TGTGCCAGCAGCTTGTGGGACAGGGGTGGCTACACCTTC	CASSLWDRGGYTF
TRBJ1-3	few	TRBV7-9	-	TGTGCCAGCAGCTTAGACGCAGGGGCCTCCTCTGGAAACACCATATATTTT	CASSLDAGASSGNTIYF
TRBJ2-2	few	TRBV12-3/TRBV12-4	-	TGTGCCAGCAGTTTAGCTGAGGGACGAGGGGAGCTGTTTTTT	CASSLAEGRGELFF
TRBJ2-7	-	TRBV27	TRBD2	TGTGCCAGCAGCCCGATACTAGCGGGGGGTTCATACGAGCAGTACTTC	CASSPILAGGSYEQYF
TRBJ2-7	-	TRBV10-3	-	TGTGCCATCAGTGATATAGACGGGGTTAACACCTACGAGCAGTACTTC	CAISDIDGVNTYEQYF
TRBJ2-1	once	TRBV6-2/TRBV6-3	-	TGTGCCAGCAGTAACTGGGCTGGCTCCTACGATGAGCAGTTCTTC	CASSNWAGSYDEQFF
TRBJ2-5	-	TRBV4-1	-	TGCGCCAGCAGCCAACCCCGGACGGGGATGAAAGAGACCCAGTACTTC	CASSQPRTGMKETQYF
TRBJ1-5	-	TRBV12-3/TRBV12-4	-	TGTGCCAGCAGTTTAGACAGGTTTAGCAATCAGCCCCAGCATTTT	CASSLDRFSNQPQHF
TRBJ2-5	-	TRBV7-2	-	TGTGCCGGCAGCTTAGTAACACGGGAGACCCAGTACTTC	CAGSLVTRETQYF
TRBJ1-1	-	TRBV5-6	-	TGTGCCAGCAGCGTCGGGGGCCGGGGCACTGAAGCTTTCTTT	CASSVGGRGTEAFF
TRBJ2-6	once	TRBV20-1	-	TGCAGTGCTAGAGGGCAGCCTGGGGCCAACGTCCTGACTTTC	CSARGQPGANVLTF
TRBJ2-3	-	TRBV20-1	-	TGCAGTGCTAGAGCCGGGAAAGAGGGTGCTGATACGCAGTATTTT	CSARAGKEGADTQYF
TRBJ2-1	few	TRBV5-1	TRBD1	TGCGCCAGCAGCTTGGCGGGACAGAGCTCCTACAATGAGCAGTTCTTC	CASSLAGQSSYNEQFF
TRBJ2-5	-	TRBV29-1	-	TGCAGCGGGAGAGTACAAGAGACCCAGTACTTC	CSGRVQETQYF
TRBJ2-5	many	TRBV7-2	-	TGTGCCAGCAGCTTAGGAGGTGGGACCCAGTACTTC	CASSLGGGTQYF
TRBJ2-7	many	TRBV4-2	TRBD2	TGTGCCAGCAGCCAAGAAGGGACTAGCGGGGGCTACGAGCAGTACTTC	CASSQEGTSGGYEQYF
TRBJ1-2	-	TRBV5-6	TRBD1	TGTGCCAGCAGCATGGACAGGGCAGACTATGGCTACACCTTC	CASSMDRADYGYTF
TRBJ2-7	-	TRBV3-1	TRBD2	TGTGCCAGCAGCCATATTACTAGCGGGTTGAGCTCCTACGAGCAGTACTTC	CASSHITSGLSSYEQYF
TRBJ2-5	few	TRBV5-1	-	TGCGCCAGCTATCAGGGTCAAGAGACCCAGTACTTC	CASYQGQETQYF
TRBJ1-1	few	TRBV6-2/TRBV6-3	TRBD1	TGTGCCAGCGGGGACAGGTTCACTGAAGCTTTCTTT	CASGDRFTEAFF
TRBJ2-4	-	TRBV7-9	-	TGTGCCAGCAGCGAGGATTTTAGCGCAGGCAAAAACATTCAGTACTTC	CASSEDFSAGKNIQYF
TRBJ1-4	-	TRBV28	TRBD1	TGTGCCAGCAGCCCCCTCCCGGGACAGTTGGACGAAAAACTGTTTTTT	CASSPLPGQLDEKLFF
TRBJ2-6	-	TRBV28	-	TGTGCCAGCAGGGGGACGGCAGGGGCCTTGTCTGGGGCCAACGTCCTGACTTTC	CASRGTAGALSGANVLTF
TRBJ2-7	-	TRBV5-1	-	TGCGCCAGCAGCTTGTCCCCGTTGCTCTACGAGCAGTACTTC	CASSLSPLLYEQYF
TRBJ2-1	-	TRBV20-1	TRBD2	TGCAGTGCTAGAGCTACTAGCGGGGGGGTCAATGAGCAGTTCTTC	CSARATSGGVNEQFF
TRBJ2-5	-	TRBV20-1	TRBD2	TGCAGTGCTAACCCCGGGACGAGGCGGGGGGGAGAAGAGACCCAGTACTTC	CSANPGTRRGGEETQYF
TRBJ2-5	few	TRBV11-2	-	TGTGCCAGCAGCTTAGTGAGACCGGGGCTGATTCACATTGAGCAGTACTTC	CASSLVRPGLIHIEQYF
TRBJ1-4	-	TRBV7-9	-	TGTGCCAGCAGCATGACCGCTCATAATGAACAACTGTTTTTT	CASSMTAHNEQLFF
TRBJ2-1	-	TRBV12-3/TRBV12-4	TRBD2	TGTGCCAGCAGTTGGGGGGGGGTCTACAATGAGCAGTTCTTC	CASSWGGVYNEQFF
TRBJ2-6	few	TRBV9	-	TGTGCCGGCAGCGTAGGGAGCTCTGGGGCCAACGTCCTGACTTTC	CAGSVGSSGANVLTF
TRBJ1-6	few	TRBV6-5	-	TGTGCCAGCAGTTACTCGAATACGATACCTTCACCCCTCCACTTT	CASSYSNTIPSPLHF
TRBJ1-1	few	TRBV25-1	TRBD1	TGTGCCAGCAGTGACCCGACGACAGGGGACACTGAAGCTTTCTTT	CASSDPTTGDTEAFF